A single sample is the source of the 9 T cell receptor beta chains below, sequenced in a study of blood T cell repertoires in COVID-19. Method: immunoSEQ multiplex PCR; TCRdb's copy keeps in-frame clones and lacks some. The sample lists 250,000 to 300,000 clones, around 90% occurring once. Sequencing was done on a sample of PBMCs or T cells enriched from blood (not recorded which). The receptors come from a human donor in a cohort exposed to, infected with or recovered from COVID-19 (not recorded which). The donor label of this sample is uncertain.

This clone is a singleton in its sample. This specimen includes other DNA sequences encoding the same CDR3. CDR3 coding DNA: TGTGCCAGCAGTCGCTCCGGGGGGGCAACGGATACGCAGTATTTT. It codes for CASSRSGGATDTQYF. The chain couples TRBV7-3 to TRBJ2-3; TRBD2 agrees at 8 bases. The CDR3 is 15 residues long. Germline CDR1 reads SGHTA; CDR2 reads FQGTGA. Germline trimming cut 6 bases from V and 6 bases from J; bases unmatched to any gene: 11.

This sequence joins TRBV30 and TRBJ2-2; weak D call: TRBD1 (6 bases). The ends were cut back, 3 bases at V and 7 bases at J, with 12 bases in the middle. Germline CDR1 reads GTSNPN; CDR2 reads SVGIG (reference sequence). This CDR3 has 13 residues. Here the CDR3 DNA reads TGTGCCTGGAGACAGGGTTACATCGGGGAGCTGTTTTTT. Residues: CAWRQGYIGELFF.

This clone was recorded once. The V call is TRBV28, the J call TRBJ1-5, with D possibly TRBD1 on 6 matching bases. V was cut by 5 bases and J by 6 bases, with 14 bases left in between. Germline-derived CDR1 and CDR2 are MDHEN and SYDVKM. This CDR3 has 14 amino acids. The CDR3 DNA sequence: TGTGCCAGCAGTGTAAGGGGGAAGGTTCAGCCCCAGCATTTT. It codes for CASSVRGKVQPQHF.

CDR3: CASQNTAGQGGNEQFF. The CDR3 region has the DNA TGCGCCAGCCAAAATACGGCAGGACAGGGGGGGAATGAGCAGTTCTTC. V usage is TRBV10-1 and J usage is TRBJ2-1; the match to TRBD1 covers 10 bases. The CDR3 is made up of 16 amino acids. Germline lookup yields CDR1 WNHNN and CDR2 SYGVQD (reference sequence). The V gene end was trimmed by 8 bases and the J gene end by 7 bases; junction bases not matched to a gene: 14.

This chain connects TRBV2 to TRBJ2-2; 9 bases match TRBD1. The germline V gene encodes CDR1 SNHLY and CDR2 FYNNEI. The CDR3 is 15 amino acids. V was clipped by 3 bases and J by 6 bases; unmatched bases: 5. Here the CDR3 DNA reads TGTGCCAGCAGTGAGACAGGGGGGTACTCCGGGGAGCTGTTTTTT. This translates into CASSETGGYSGELFF. Variable domain in full (rest from reference TRBV2 and TRBJ2-2): EPEVTQTPSHQVTQMGQEVILRCVPISNHLYFYWYRQILGQKVEFLVSFYNNEISEKSEIFDDQFSVERPDGSNFTLKIRSTKLEDSAMYFCASSETGGYSGELFFGEGSRLTVL.

The rearrangement uses TRBV2 and TRBJ2-7, with 8 bases matching TRBD2. The CDR3 loop spans 14 amino acids. The junction had 3 bases not matched to a gene; V was cut back by 4 bases and J by 1 base. CDR1 SNHLY and CDR2 FYNNEI come from the germline V gene. CDR3 sequence reads: CASSGRGGSYEQYF. DNA for the CDR3: TGTGCCAGCAGTGGCCGGGGGGGATCCTACGAGCAGTACTTC.

The chain has TRBV7-9 and TRBJ2-1; 7 bases match TRBD1. The germline CDR1 and CDR2 sequences are SEHNR and FQNEAQ (reference sequence). This CDR3 contains 14 residues. Trimming at V came to 6 bases and at J to 4 bases, leaving 6 bases not matched to a gene. The CDR3 sequence: CASSLWDSYNEQFF. The DNA for the CDR3 is TGTGCCAGCAGTTTATGGGACAGTTACAATGAGCAGTTCTTC.

The genes are TRBV6-7 and TRBJ2-5; the match to TRBD1 covers 9 bases. TRBV6-7 is noted as an ORF with a role that remains uncertain. Trimming took 7 bases from V and 7 from J; bases not matched to a gene: 7. This CDR3 is built from 13 residues. Here the CDR3 reads CASKGETGGTQYF. The DNA of the CDR3 is TGTGCCAGCAAGGGGGAGACAGGGGGGACCCAGTACTTC.

This rearrangement joins TRBV6-1 to TRBJ2-7; the match to TRBD1 covers 9 bases. The V segment lost 3 bases and the J segment 5 bases; nucleotides outside the gene matches: 5. Germline V gene lookup returns CDR1 MNHNS and CDR2 SASEGT. The CDR3 consists of 14 residues. The CDR3 DNA reads TGTGCCAGCAGTGACCGGGACAGGGTCCACGAGCAGTACTTC. Its translation: CASSDRDRVHEQYF.